This TCR beta chain was retrieved from a study of blood T cell repertoires in COVID-19. Produced via immunoSEQ multiplex PCR; TCRdb's table is partial and in-frame only. The table includes a few hundred thousand clones, 70% to 90% detected once. The sample taken for sequencing was PBMCs or T cells enriched from blood (not recorded which). This TCR was recovered from a woman in her forties or fifties who had recovered from COVID-19.

This chain's CDR3 is CASSKLGRLAQGTDTQYF. CDR3 DNA sequence: TGTGCCAGCAGCAAATTAGGCCGACTAGCGCAAGGCACAGATACGCAGTATTTT. The genes are TRBV21-1 and TRBJ2-3; the table's D call, TRBD2, was not checked against the DNA. TRBV21-1 is given as a pseudogene. The CDR3 runs 18 residues.